Listed below are T cell receptor beta chains from one sample, sequenced in a study of T cells in localized non-small cell lung cancer. Assay: immunoSEQ multiplex PCR; the TCRdb copy retains only in-frame clones and omits some. The sample contains about 70,000 clones, 70% to 90% of which appear only once. The specimen comprised peripheral blood, sampled before any cancer treatment. All receptors come from a male donor aged 60 or older with stage III squamous cell lung carcinoma. The CDR3 runs from the conserved cysteine through the conserved F or W.

>14|TRBV18
CASSPVRDRSEAFF
>14|TRBV19
CASSITGRGDTQYF
>13|TRBV19
CASSIRSGGEQFF
>15|TRBV19
CASSIGDRANYGYTF
>15|TRBV6-5
CASSYTGGRDQPQHF
>17|TRBV6-4
CASSALSSGTGTDTQYF
>13|TRBV18
CASSELGSYEQYF
>12|TRBV28
CASSEGGTEQFF
>12|TRBV6-6
CASSAGGDTIYF
>16|TRBV2
CASSSSRGRSNEKLFF
>14|TRBV6-5
CASTRQGSDGELFF
>10|TRBV9
CASKREELFF
>15|TRBV5-8
CASSFGRVGNEKLFF
>18|TRBV7-8
CASSPRTGGALDTGELFF
>12|TRBV7-6
CASSLITDTQYF
>16|TRBV7-2
CASSLVVRIKDTEAFF
>11|TRBV20-1
CSAPLGNEQFF
>13|TRBV7-8
CASSLRRVTEAFF
>14|TRBV19
CASSPGQGQETQYF
>17|TRBV5-1
CASSLAFVDSLNTEAFF
>15|TRBV5-1
CASSSLGRSQETQYF
>15|TRBV19
CASSSSGTADEKLFF
>13|TRBV6-1
CASSQTYNSPLHF
>17|TRBV10-2
CASSGITGTPKGETQYF
>15|TRBV5-4
CASSSPGQSSYEQYF
>12|TRBV7-8
CASSLDTGELFF
>11|TRBV29-1
CSGETGDIQYF
>14|TRBV5-4
CAGRTGARTDTQYF
>14|TRBV7-2
CASSLAGSGFEQYF
>13|TRBV6-6
CASSWDSIHEQYF
>14|TRBV6-1
CASKGTPSNTEAFF
>15|TRBV6-1
CASSETLPGHSEQFF
>15|TRBV6-1
CASSVRTRGYNEQFF
>13|TRBV5-6
CASSYTGLGTQYF
>18|TRBV28
CASSFLSQFGTLNEKLFF
>11|TRBV5-6
CASRSAYGYTF
>13|TRBV4-1
CASSLLFREKLFF
>15|TRBV27
CASSFTSQLNQPQHF
>13|TRBV6-4
CASSAGVGTEAFF
>17|TRBV19
CASSIGTGIRPNQPQHF
>14|TRBV2
CASRPLQGSTEAFF
>15|TRBV19
CASSRITGAKNIQYF
>13|TRBV6-1
CASSDRQGRELFF
>17|TRBV15
CATSRGQGSMLREKLFF
>16|TRBV5-4
CASSPIAGGHPNEQFF
>17|TRBV10-3
CAILARLAGGLHNEQFF
>17|TRBV18
CASSPMARGPAGYGYTF